What follows are 18 T cell receptor beta chains derived from one specimen sequenced in a study of T cells in tumors after PD-1 blockade. The method was immunoSEQ multiplex PCR; TCRdb's version includes in-frame clones alone and lacks a portion of them. The table includes over 30,000 clones, around 80% detected once. The sample in question was PBMCs, obtained before anti-PD-1 treatment. The source of these receptors is a human donor with basal cell carcinoma.

This chain links TRBV3-1 (or the pseudogene TRBV3-2) with TRBJ1-2; 7 bases align to TRBD1. Germline V CDR1 and CDR2: LGHDT, YNNKEL (reference sequence). V lost 0 bases, J lost 4 bases, and 5 bases stayed unmatched. This CDR3 has 15 residues. The CDR3 DNA is TGTGCCAGCAGCCAAGAGAACAGGGGAAGCTATGGCTACACCTTC. As protein: CASSQENRGSYGYTF.

In its sample, this clone was seen a few times. The chain recombines TRBV18 with TRBJ2-4; D tentatively fits TRBD1 or TRBD2 (5 bases each). CDR3 length: 11 amino acids. Germline V gene lookup returns CDR1 KGHSH and CDR2 LQKENI. Trimming left V 2 bases short and J 16 bases short, with 12 bases between. CDR3 in DNA: TGTGCCAGCTCACCAGGGCAGGGAGCCTACTTC. It encodes CASSPGQGAYF.

The chain employs TRBV20-1 and TRBJ2-1; 9 nucleotides match TRBD2. The CDR3 runs to 13 residues. V dropped 3 bases and J dropped 12; count of bases not matched to a gene: 9. Per germline, CDR1 DFQATT and CDR2 SNEGSKA (reference sequence). CDR3: CSASWKRGAGQFF. CDR3 in DNA: TGCAGTGCTAGTTGGAAGCGGGGGGCTGGGCAGTTCTTC.

The chain has TRBV7-8 and TRBJ2-3, with D maybe TRBD2 (5 bases). The germline gives CDR1 SGHVS, CDR2 FQNEAQ. The V end was cut by 5 bases, the J end by 3 bases, with 15 bases between. CDR3 length: 15 residues. CDR3 DNA sequence: TGTGCCAGCAGCCGAGACGTGGGCGGGACAGATACGCAGTATTTT. Encoded protein: CASSRDVGGTDTQYF.

Concerning this clone itself: Since a much larger clone is just one base distant, this may be a read error. The same CDR3 can be traced to other DNA sequences in this sample. The chain couples TRBV28 to TRBJ1-1, with TRBD1 as a possible D gene (5 bases). The V end lost 3 bases, the J end lost 1 base, and 6 bases lay between the germline ends. Germline values: CDR1 MDHEN, CDR2 SYDVKM. The CDR3 consists of 13 residues. The CDR3 DNA reads TGTGCCAGCAGTTTCGGACAGAACACTGAAGCTTTCTTT. As protein: CASSFGQNTEAFF. The full variable domain, its missing parts supplied by reference TRBV28 and TRBJ1-1, is DVKVTQSSRYLVKRTGEKVFLECVQDMDHENMFWYRQDPGLGLRLIYFSYDVKMKEKGDIPEGYSVSREKKERFSLILESASTNQTSMYLCASSFGQNTEAFFGQGTRLTVV.

The table lists this clone with a count of one. The chain recombines TRBV9 with TRBJ2-3, with 8 bases matching TRBD1. Germline CDR1 reads SGDLS; CDR2 reads YYNGEE. V gave up 4 bases and J gave up 0 bases; unmatched junction bases: 4. The CDR3 loop spans 15 amino acids. CDR3 region: CASSSRTGSTDTQYF. DNA for the CDR3: TGTGCCAGCAGCTCCCGGACAGGGAGCACAGATACGCAGTATTTT. Full variable domain (outside the CDR3, taken from reference TRBV9 and TRBJ2-3): DSGVTQTPKHLITATGQRVTLRCSPRSGDLSVYWYQQSLDQGLQFLIQYYNGEERAKGNILERFSAQQFPDLHSELNLSSLELGDSALYFCASSSRTGSTDTQYFGPGTRLTVL.

The chain joins TRBV11-3 to TRBJ2-5; possibly TRBD2 for D (6 bases). The V end lost 4 bases, the J end lost 9 bases, and 21 bases lay between the germline ends. The CDR3 covers 15 residues. The germline CDR1 and CDR2 sequences are SGHNT and YENEEA. The CDR3, as DNA: TGTGCCAGCAGCTACTTCAATAGCGGCCGGTCGGCCCAGTACTTC. Translation: CASSYFNSGRSAQYF.

This clone was seen only once. The chain uses TRBV28 and TRBJ2-1; 11 nucleotides line up with TRBD2. The CDR3 spans 14 residues. The germline gives CDR1 MDHEN, CDR2 SYDVKM. The V segment lost 5 bases and the J segment 5 bases; nucleotides outside the gene matches: 2. The CDR3: CASSILAGDNEQFF. Written as DNA, the CDR3 is TGTGCCAGCAGTATACTAGCGGGGGACAATGAGCAGTTCTTC.

This clone has only a few counts. V and J are TRBV7-8 and TRBJ1-5; D is perhaps TRBD1 (5 bases). CDR1 and CDR2 (germline): SGHVS, FQNEAQ. The CDR3 length is 15 residues. The V end was cut by 6 bases, the J end by 4 bases, with 16 bases between. The CDR3 loop is CASSYTGGGNQPQHF. CDR3 nucleotides: TGTGCCAGCAGTTACACAGGCGGCGGAAATCAGCCCCAGCATTTT.

The rearrangement joins TRBV6-4 to TRBJ2-7; D gene unclear. V was pared by 6 bases and J by 8 bases, with 5 bases between. The length of the CDR3 is 9 residues. In germline, CDR1 is MRHNA, CDR2 SNTAGT. The DNA of the CDR3 is TGTGCCAGCAGCCCCAAGCAGTACTTC. Its translation: CASSPKQYF.

The chain recombines TRBV4-3 with TRBJ2-1, with 14 bases that match TRBD2. Trimming at V came to 4 bases and at J to 3 bases, leaving 8 bases not matched to a gene. CDR1 and CDR2 from the germline V gene are LGHNA and YSLEER. The CDR3 loop spans 18 amino acids. CDR3 in amino acids: CASSLFSGTSGGYNEQFF. CDR3 in DNA: TGCGCCAGCAGCCTCTTCTCCGGGACTAGCGGGGGCTACAATGAGCAGTTCTTC.

V is TRBV2 and J is TRBJ1-2; TRBD1 agrees at 9 bases. The germline gives CDR1 SNHLY, CDR2 FYNNEI. With V trimmed by 6 bases and J by 8 bases, 13 bases remained unmatched. There are 15 residues in the CDR3. The CDR3 DNA reads TGTGCCAGCAGCGACACGACCGGGACAGGGAGCGGCTACACCTTC. This codes for CASSDTTGTGSGYTF.

The chain couples TRBV25-1 to TRBJ2-3; TRBD2 aligns across 7 bases. V dropped 4 bases and J dropped 2; count of bases not matched to a gene: 9. In germline, CDR1 is MGHDK, CDR2 SYGVNS. The length of the CDR3 is 16 residues. As DNA, the CDR3 is TGTGCCAGCAGTGGACCGGGACTAAGTTTCACAGATACGCAGTATTTT. Amino acids: CASSGPGLSFTDTQYF.

CDR3: CASSQGPGGSTNEKLFF. In nucleotides, the CDR3 is TGCGCCAGCAGCCAGGGGCCAGGGGGTTCAACTAATGAAAAACTGTTTTTT. V is TRBV4-3 and J is TRBJ1-4, with 7 bases that match TRBD1. From germline, CDR1 is LGHNA and CDR2 YSLEER. Trimming cost V 3 bases and J 0 bases; bases outside gene matches: 7. This CDR3 contains 17 residues.

The chain joins TRBV12-3 or TRBV12-4 to TRBJ2-1; a weak D match, TRBD2 (6 bases). With 4 bases removed from V and 10 bases from J, the gap between germline ends came to 11 bases. This CDR3 has 12 residues. This CDR3 reads CASSSGGGEQFF. The DNA for the CDR3 is TGTGCCAGCAGTTCTGGGGGAGGAGAGCAGTTCTTC.

This clone turned up a few times. For the CDR3, the DNA is TGTGCCAGCAGACTAGCGCTTTATAGCAATCAGCCCCAGCATTTT. Translating gives CASRLALYSNQPQHF. The J gene is TRBJ1-5, the V gene TRBV6-5, with D uncertain. V was pared by 6 bases and J by 0 bases, with 12 bases between. Germline CDR1 and CDR2: MNHEY and SVGAGI. The CDR3 extends over 15 amino acids.

The chain is built from TRBV19 and TRBJ1-2; 10 bases agree with TRBD1. Germline CDR1 and CDR2: LNHDA and SQIVND (reference sequence). There are 15 residues in the CDR3. V was pared by 4 bases and J by 1 base, with 3 bases of the junction left unmatched. The CDR3 region has the DNA TGTGCCAGTAGTAACCGGGACAGGGGTAACTATGGCTACACCTTC. This sequence encodes CASSNRDRGNYGYTF.

J is TRBJ1-2 and V is TRBV10-3; a possible D gene is TRBD1 (6 bases). This CDR3 has 14 residues. V was cut by 2 bases and J by 8 bases, with 15 bases left in between. Germline V lookup: CDR1 ENHRY, CDR2 SYGVKD. CDR3 sequence: CAISERGWTQGYTF. As DNA, the CDR3 is TGTGCCATCAGTGAGAGGGGGTGGACCCAGGGCTACACCTTC.